The 24 T cell receptor beta chains below were found in one sample sequenced in a study of OX40 agonist ivuxolimab in advanced cancers. Library construction relied on the immunoSEQ multiplex PCR assay. Drawn from immuneACCESS, this table holds only the in-frame rearrangements with V and J called that TCRdb kept. Clones are partly lost; checked studies trace under half to an unresolved V gene and leave the rest unexplained. The sample table lists under 20,000 clones, 79% of them with a count of one. The top ten hold roughly 34% of the sample. The sample in question was CD4+ or CD8+ T cells sorted from blood, obtained in a trial of the OX40 agonist ivuxolimab. These receptor sequences come from an adult with an advanced solid tumor such as melanoma, head and neck, liver or kidney cancer.

This chain joins TRBV7-9 and TRBJ2-6, with unresolved D. The V end was cut by 1 base, the J end by 4 bases, with 8 bases between. The length of the CDR3 is 15 residues. In germline, CDR1 is SEHNR, CDR2 FQNEAQ (reference sequence). CDR3 in amino acids: CASSLVLGGANVLTF. In nucleotides, the CDR3 is TGTGCCAGCAGCTTAGTCCTAGGGGGGGCCAACGTCCTGACTTTC.

The chain has TRBV6-5 and TRBJ2-2; TRBD1 might be the D (6 bases). Trimming stripped 7 bases from V and 5 bases from J, with 17 bases between. Germline loops: CDR1 MNHEY, CDR2 SVGAGI. The CDR3 is 15 amino acids. This chain's CDR3 is CASIAGASDTGELFF. CDR3 sequence (DNA): TGTGCCAGCATTGCAGGGGCCTCGGATACCGGGGAGCTGTTTTTT.

CDR3 sequence: CASRLQETQYF. DNA of the CDR3: TGTGCCAGCAGGCTTCAAGAGACCCAGTACTTC. The chain links TRBV7-6 to TRBJ2-5; D gene unclear. The CDR3 length is 11 residues. The ends were cut back, 6 bases at V and 2 bases at J, with 4 bases in the middle. Per germline, CDR1 SGHVS and CDR2 FNYEAQ.

The chain carries TRBV27 and TRBJ2-3; 12 bases are a match to TRBD2. The CDR3 sequence is 15 residues long. J gave up 7 bases and V 2 bases, and 4 bases lay outside the gene matches. In germline, CDR1 is MNHEY, CDR2 SMNVEV (reference sequence). The CDR3 bases are TGTGCCAGCAGTTTAATTGGGACTAGCGGGCATACGCAGTATTTT. It is translated as CASSLIGTSGHTQYF.

The chain links TRBV16 to TRBJ1-1; 8 bases match TRBD1. This CDR3 has 16 amino acids. With 2 bases clipped from V and 6 bases from J, the junction kept 11 bases outside the gene matches. From germline, CDR1 is KGHSY and CDR2 FQNENV. This chain's CDR3 is CASSQPDLQGESEAFF. The CDR3, as DNA: TGTGCCAGCAGCCAACCAGATTTACAGGGGGAGTCTGAAGCTTTCTTT. The whole variable domain, remainder taken from reference TRBV16 and TRBJ1-1, is GEEVAQTPKHLVRGEGQKAKLYCAPIKGHSYVFWYQQVLKNEFKFLISFQNENVFDETGMPKERFSAKCLPNSPCSLEIQATKLEDSAVYFCASSQPDLQGESEAFFGQGTRLTVV.

The chain combines TRBV2 with TRBJ2-7; maybe TRBD2 (6 bases). The CDR3 sequence is 14 residues long. The V end lost 4 bases, the J end lost 0 bases, and 10 bases lay between the germline ends. Germline loops: CDR1 SNHLY, CDR2 FYNNEI. CDR3 residues: CASSGEDSSYEQYF. Written as DNA, the CDR3 is TGTGCCAGCAGTGGGGAGGATAGCTCCTACGAGCAGTACTTC.

V usage is TRBV5-4 and J usage is TRBJ1-1; 8 bases match TRBD1. V gave up 2 bases and J gave up 4 bases; unmatched junction bases: 4. The length of the CDR3 is 14 residues. Germline assignment: CDR1 SGHNT and CDR2 YYREEE (reference sequence). The CDR3 sequence is CASSFTGGGTEAFF. CDR3 sequence (DNA): TGTGCCAGCAGCTTCACAGGGGGAGGCACTGAAGCTTTCTTT.

J is TRBJ1-2 and V is TRBV5-1; D gene uncertain. V dropped 4 bases and J dropped 6 bases, with 16 bases sitting between them. CDR3 length: 14 residues. Germline assignment: CDR1 SGHRS and CDR2 YFSETQ. For the CDR3, the DNA is TGCGCCAGCAGCCCCTTCGGAGCCCCCCATGGCTACACCTTC. The encoded protein is CASSPFGAPHGYTF.

CDR3 in DNA: TGTGCCAGCAGCTCAGAGGGATTCACAGATACGCAGTATTTT. The encoded protein is CASSSEGFTDTQYF. The chain links TRBV6-5 to TRBJ2-3, with a weak D call TRBD2 (5 bases). The V end was cut by 6 bases, the J end by 2 bases, with 12 bases between. The CDR3 covers 14 residues. From germline, CDR1 is MNHEY and CDR2 SVGAGI.

CDR3 DNA sequence: TGTGCCAGTAGTACGACTAGCGGTGGCACAGATACGCAGTATTTT. Translating gives CASSTTSGGTDTQYF. V is TRBV19 and J is TRBJ2-3, with 9 positions matching TRBD2. CDR3 length equals 15 residues. CDR1 and CDR2 (germline): LNHDA, SQIVND (reference sequence). The ends lost 4 bases at V and 1 base at J; junction bases unmatched: 3.

The chain combines TRBV9 with TRBJ1-2; TRBD1 agrees at 8 bases. The CDR3 spans 15 residues. The junction had 12 bases not matched to a gene; V was cut back by 3 bases and J by 8 bases. The germline gives CDR1 SGDLS, CDR2 YYNGEE. The CDR3 nucleotides read TGTGCCAGCAGCGGAATCAGGGGGCCGGTGGAGGGCTACACCTTC. Protein product: CASSGIRGPVEGYTF.

This sequence joins TRBV7-9 and TRBJ2-1, with 7 bases that match TRBD2. Unmatched junction bases numbered 21, after V lost 5 bases and J lost 8 bases. The germline gives CDR1 SEHNR, CDR2 FQNEAQ (reference sequence). The CDR3 is 18 amino acids. Written as DNA, the CDR3 is TGTGCCAGCAGCGACCTTAGCGTCTCGACTAGCTCCAGCCATGAGCAGTTCTTC. This codes for CASSDLSVSTSSSHEQFF.

This clone was counted between two and nine times. V gene TRBV27 combines with J gene TRBJ1-6; D unclear. The germline gives CDR1 MNHEY, CDR2 SMNVEV (reference sequence). Trimming took off 4 bases at V and 0 bases at J, with 4 bases between the two ends. CDR3 size: 14 residues. CDR3 DNA: TGTGCCAGCAGTTGGAGCTCCTATAATTCACCCCTCCACTTT. Amino acids: CASSWSSYNSPLHF.

V gene TRBV11-2 combines with J gene TRBJ1-5; TRBD1 is a possible D gene (5 bases). The CDR3 totals 15 residues. Deletions cut 1 base from V and 4 bases from J, with 11 bases between. Germline CDR1 and CDR2: SGHAT and FQNNGV. CDR3 nucleotide sequence: TGTGCCAGCAGCTTAGGGGGGGGTCAAAATCAGCCCCAGCATTTT. This codes for CASSLGGGQNQPQHF. Complete variable domain (other parts from reference TRBV11-2 and TRBJ1-5): EAGVAQSPRYKIIEKRQSVAFWCNPISGHATLYWYQQILGQGPKLLIQFQNNGVVDDSQLPKDRFSAERLKGVDSTLKIQPAKLEDSAVYLCASSLGGGQNQPQHFGDGTRLSIL.

V gene TRBV19 combines with J gene TRBJ2-1; no reliable D call. There are 13 residues in the CDR3. The V end was cut by 0 bases, the J end by 6 bases, with 6 bases between. Germline CDR1 reads LNHDA; CDR2 reads SQIVND (reference sequence). CDR3 protein: CASSIDLFNEQFF. The DNA of the CDR3 is TGTGCCAGTAGTATAGATCTGTTCAATGAGCAGTTCTTC.

Here the CDR3 reads CASSQDYASGNTIYF. The CDR3 DNA follows: TGCGCCAGCAGCCAAGATTATGCCTCTGGAAACACCATATATTTT. This chain uses TRBV4-3 with TRBJ1-3; D not resolved. Trimming removed 0 bases from V and 0 bases from J, with 6 bases in between. The CDR3 sequence is 15 residues long. The germline V gene encodes CDR1 LGHNA and CDR2 YSLEER.

The CDR3 coding sequence is TGTGCCAGCAGCTTGGGTTACACCGGGGAGCTGTTTTTT. Its translation: CASSLGYTGELFF. V usage is TRBV5-4 and J usage is TRBJ2-2, with unresolved D. Deletions cut 0 bases from V and 3 bases from J, with 3 bases between. The CDR3 consists of 13 residues. Looked up from germline, CDR1 is SGHNT and CDR2 is YYREEE (reference sequence).

This clone was seen only once. The CDR3 sequence: CASSHGVRDSDFYEQYF. CDR3 sequence (DNA): TGTGCCAGCAGCCATGGGGTCCGGGACAGTGACTTCTACGAGCAGTACTTC. The V and J genes are TRBV4-2 and TRBJ2-7; 7 nucleotides agree with TRBD1. V dropped 3 bases and J dropped 3; count of bases not matched to a gene: 14. CDR1 LGHNA and CDR2 YNFKEQ come from the germline V gene. CDR3 length equals 17 residues.

A remark on this clone: One junction end does not reproduce the germline sequence, and a read error may be involved. This sequence joins TRBV20-1 and TRBJ2-7, with a weak D call TRBD2 (5 bases). The CDR3 extends over 10 amino acids. Germline V lookup: CDR1 DFQATT, CDR2 SNEGSKA (reference sequence). The CDR3 spells CSARSPDFPF. The CDR3 DNA is TGCAGTGCTAGAAGTCCGGACTTCCCCTTC.

The V gene is TRBV4-1, the J gene TRBJ1-1; D ambiguous. Germline V CDR1 and CDR2: MGHRA, YSYEKL. V lost 0 bases, J lost 1 base, and 6 bases lay in between. CDR3 size: 14 residues. As DNA, the CDR3 is TGCGCCAGCAGCCAAGAAGAGGGGAACACTGAAGCTTTCTTT. Translation gives CASSQEEGNTEAFF.

V usage is TRBV19 and J usage is TRBJ2-3; possible D gene TRBD1, 6 bases. Germline V gene data show CDR1 as LNHDA and CDR2 as SQIVND (reference sequence). Deletions cut 2 bases from V and 2 bases from J, with 14 bases between. There are 16 residues in the CDR3. The CDR3 region has the DNA TGTGCCAGTAGTATATTTGGACAGCTTCCCACAGATACGCAGTATTTT. The encoded protein is CASSIFGQLPTDTQYF.

This clone was seen only a few times. The J gene is TRBJ2-3, the V gene TRBV7-9; 7 bases align to TRBD1. V was clipped by 4 bases and J by 2 bases; unmatched bases: 9. CDR3 size: 16 residues. Per the germline V gene, CDR1 is SEHNR and CDR2 is FQNEAQ (reference sequence). In DNA, the CDR3 is TGTGCCAGCAGCTACGCAGACAGGGATGACACAGATACGCAGTATTTT. Translating it yields CASSYADRDDTDTQYF.

V and J are TRBV7-3 and TRBJ2-5; D is perhaps TRBD1 or TRBD2 (5 bases each). The closer fit of TRBJ2-7 to the DNA end suggests the J call may be wrong. Per germline, CDR1 SGHTA and CDR2 FQGTGA. This CDR3 comprises 13 residues. Here the CDR3 reads CASSAGGNYEQYF. The CDR3 bases are TGTGCCAGCAGCGCTGGGGGTAACTACGAGCAGTACTTC.

In this sample, this clone turned up once. The chain links TRBV6-5 to TRBJ2-7; D is undetermined. Germline V gene lookup returns CDR1 MNHEY and CDR2 SVGAGI. The CDR3 is 13 residues long. Between the trimmed V and J ends, which lost 2 bases and 4 bases, there was a span of 9 bases. The CDR3 reads CASSYNPRYEQYF. The CDR3 nucleotides are TGTGCCAGCAGTTACAACCCGAGGTACGAGCAGTACTTC.